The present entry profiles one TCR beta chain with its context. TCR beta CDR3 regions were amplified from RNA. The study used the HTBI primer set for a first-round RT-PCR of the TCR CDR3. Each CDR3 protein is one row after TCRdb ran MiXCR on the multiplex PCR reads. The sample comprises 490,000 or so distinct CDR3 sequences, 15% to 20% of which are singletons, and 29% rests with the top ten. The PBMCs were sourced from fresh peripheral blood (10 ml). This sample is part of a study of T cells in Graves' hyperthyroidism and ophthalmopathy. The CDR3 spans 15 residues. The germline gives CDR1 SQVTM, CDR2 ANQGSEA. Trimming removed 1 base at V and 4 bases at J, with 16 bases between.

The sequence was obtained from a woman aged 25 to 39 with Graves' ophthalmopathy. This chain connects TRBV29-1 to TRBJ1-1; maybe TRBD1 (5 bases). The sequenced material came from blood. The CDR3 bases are TGCAGCGTTGAAGGACTCGGGGCTTGGGGCACTGAAGCTTTCTTT. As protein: CSVEGLGAWGTEAFF.